Presented here are 14 T cell receptor beta chains from one specimen sequenced in a study of post-analysis software for immune sequencing data (dated by TCRdb to 2015 to 2017). Broad study findings and their caveats: Patients showed significantly higher frequencies than controls for several TRBV segments, among them TRBV5-6, TRBV5-1 and TRBV20-1.

Libraries were built with PCR. This sample was sequenced with an Illumina HiSeq 2500. Unique molecular identifiers were incorporated into TCR beta cDNA libraries to reduce PCR and sequencing biases. TCRdb trimmed public reads at Q25 via fastp, called clones via MiXCR and kept in-frame beta chains. Rows are unified per CDR3 protein, each entry keeping the most common DNA and genes. The sample records hundreds of thousands of distinct CDR3 sequences, roughly 27% of which are singletons. The ten largest clones add up to roughly 0.53% of the sample. These receptors' antigens are unknown. Specimen: blood. The source of these receptors is a girl aged 5-17 years with multiple sclerosis.

The V gene is TRBV20-1, the J gene TRBJ2-1; D not resolved. V lost 0 bases and J lost 2, with 14 bases in between. The CDR3 totals 16 residues. Germline lookup yields CDR1 DFQATT and CDR2 SNEGSKA (reference sequence). The CDR3: CSARDMGADPYNEQFF. The CDR3 DNA reads TGCAGTGCTAGAGATATGGGCGCCGATCCCTACAATGAGCAGTTCTTC.

The rearrangement uses TRBV28 and TRBJ1-2, with TRBD1 matching over 9 bases. Losses at the gene ends were 4 bases for V and 7 bases for J; bases not matched to a gene: 7. CDR3 length equals 14 residues. The germline CDR1 and CDR2 sequences are MDHEN and SYDVKM. The CDR3 DNA is TGTGCCAGCAGTTCGACCGGGACAGGGTTTGGCTACACCTTC. Translation gives CASSSTGTGFGYTF.

The chain links TRBV4-3 to TRBJ2-3; D may be TRBD2 (6 bases). V shed 6 bases and J shed 2 bases, with 15 bases lying between them. This CDR3 is 15 amino acids long. Germline assignment: CDR1 LGHNA and CDR2 YSLEER. This CDR3 reads CASSRRAGYTDTQYF. The CDR3 nucleotides read TGCGCCAGCAGTAGACGAGCGGGTTACACAGATACGCAGTATTTT.

The chain employs TRBV6-1 and TRBJ1-1, with D tentatively TRBD1 (5 bases). V lost 4 bases to trimming and J lost 2 bases, with 8 bases between them. CDR3 length: 13 residues. Germline lookup yields CDR1 MNHNS and CDR2 SASEGT. Here the CDR3 DNA reads TGTGCCAGCAGTGGACAGAGAAACACTGAAGCTTTCTTT. Translating it yields CASSGQRNTEAFF.

The chain uses TRBV10-3 and TRBJ2-3; the match to TRBD2 covers 8 bases. The V gene's germline CDR1 is ENHRY and CDR2 SYGVKD. The CDR3 is made up of 14 amino acids. V shed 4 bases and J 6 bases; nucleotides not matched to a gene: 6. This chain's CDR3 is CAISGGGFVDTQYF. In DNA form, the CDR3 reads TGTGCCATCAGTGGCGGGGGGTTTGTCGATACGCAGTATTTT.

The chain has TRBV6-5 and TRBJ2-1; 13 bases align to TRBD2. Germline V gene data show CDR1 as MNHEY and CDR2 as SVGAGI. V gave up 1 base and J gave up 10 bases; unmatched junction bases: 10. The CDR3 has 17 residues. CDR3 nucleotide sequence: TGTGCCAGCAGTTACTACCTACTAGCGGGGGGGCCTCGGGAGCAGTTCTTC. Translation: CASSYYLLAGGPREQFF.

The rearrangement links TRBV4-3 to TRBJ1-2; D ambiguous. Per germline, CDR1 LGHNA and CDR2 YSLEER. The CDR3 is 15 amino acids. The germline V and J ends were trimmed by 4 bases and 0 bases, with 12 bases remaining between them. This CDR3 reads CASSPGGGTNYGYTF. In DNA, the CDR3 is TGCGCCAGCAGCCCCGGAGGAGGGACTAACTATGGCTACACCTTC.

This clonotype appeared a few times. The chain recombines TRBV5-1 with TRBJ2-3; 7 nucleotides align to TRBD2. The J segment lost 4 bases and the V segment lost 1 base, leaving 6 bases of the junction unmatched. Germline V gene data show CDR1 as SGHRS and CDR2 as YFSETQ. The CDR3 contains 15 residues. DNA of the CDR3: TGCGCCAGCAGCTTGAGACTAGCCGGGGCAGATACGCAGTATTTT. This encodes CASSLRLAGADTQYF.

The chain carries TRBV9 and TRBJ1-1, with a weak D call TRBD1 (6 bases). V was cut by 3 bases and J by 5 bases, with 17 bases left in between. The CDR3 has 15 amino acids. Germline V gene lookup returns CDR1 SGDLS and CDR2 YYNGEE. The CDR3 protein is CASSGPTGRGTEAFF. DNA for the CDR3: TGTGCCAGCAGCGGACCTACAGGGAGAGGAACTGAAGCTTTCTTT.

This clonotype occurred many times. This chain connects TRBV7-2 to TRBJ2-7; 9 nucleotides agree with TRBD2. The CDR3 has 14 amino acids. The trim removed 5 bases at V and 6 bases at J, leaving 8 bases unmatched. Looked up from germline, CDR1 is SGHTA and CDR2 is FQGNSA. In nucleotides, the CDR3 is TGTGCCAGCAGCGGTAGCGGGAGTTCTAGCGAGCAGTACTTC. It specifies CASSGSGSSSEQYF.

This clonotype has just a few counts. J is TRBJ2-7 and V is TRBV7-9; TRBD2 aligns across 10 bases. Germline trimming cut 6 bases from V and 4 bases from J; bases unmatched to any gene: 6. The CDR3 loop spans 14 amino acids. Looked up from germline, CDR1 is SEHNR and CDR2 is FQNEAQ (reference sequence). In DNA form, the CDR3 reads TGTGCCAGCAGATCAGCGGGAGGGCCTTACGAGCAGTACTTC. This encodes CASRSAGGPYEQYF.

This clonotype was observed a few times. The V and J genes are TRBV7-2 and TRBJ1-4, with D possibly TRBD1 on 6 matching bases. Germline V lookup: CDR1 SGHTA, CDR2 FQGNSA. The V end lost 7 bases, the J end lost 1 base, and 13 bases lay between the germline ends. CDR3 length: 15 residues. The DNA of the CDR3 is TGTGCCAGCACCCCCGGGGGGCGAACTAATGAAAAACTGTTTTTT. Translating gives CASTPGGRTNEKLFF.

The chain links TRBV29-1 to TRBJ2-3; weak D call: TRBD2 (5 bases). The CDR3 length is 13 residues. The germline V and J ends were trimmed by 7 bases and 2 bases, with 13 bases remaining between them. Germline V CDR1 and CDR2: SQVTM, ANQGSEA. In nucleotides, the CDR3 is TGCAGCGCCGCGGGCATCGTCACAGATACGCAGTATTTT. Translating gives CSAAGIVTDTQYF.

This sequence joins TRBV11-3 and TRBJ2-3, with 13 nucleotides matching TRBD2. The germline V gene encodes CDR1 SGHNT and CDR2 YENEEA. V trimming: 4 bases; J trimming: 0 bases; junction bases outside the gene matches: 7. The CDR3 sequence is 18 residues long. CDR3 amino acids: CASSSPGTSGISTDTQYF. CDR3 nucleotides: TGTGCCAGCAGCTCCCCAGGGACTAGCGGGATAAGCACAGATACGCAGTATTTT. The whole variable domain, remainder taken from reference TRBV11-3 and TRBJ2-3, is EAGVVQSPRYKIIEKKQPVAFWCNPISGHNTLYWYLQNLGQGPELLIRYENEEAVDDSQLPKDRFSAERLKGVDSTLKIQPAELGDSAVYLCASSSPGTSGISTDTQYFGPGTRLTVL.